Below, 14 T cell receptor beta chains from the same sample are listed, as sequenced in a study of OX40 agonist ivuxolimab in advanced cancers. Repertoires were generated with immunoSEQ multiplex PCR, while TCRdb's copy carries only in-frame clones and drops some. The sample gives over 85,000 clones, about 92% of which show up once; about 0.24% is in the top ten. Sequences were derived from CD4+ or CD8+ T cells sorted from blood, sampled in a trial of the OX40 agonist ivuxolimab. The receptors were gathered from an adult with an advanced solid tumor such as melanoma, head and neck, liver or kidney cancer.

DNA for the CDR3: TGTGCCAGTAGTATCGCGGGACGGGGACCCACAGATACGCAGTATTTT. It codes for CASSIAGRGPTDTQYF. The rearrangement joins TRBV19 to TRBJ2-3, with a weak D call TRBD2 (6 bases). V lost 3 bases, J lost 2 bases, and 15 bases lay in between. CDR3 size: 16 residues. Germline V gene lookup returns CDR1 LNHDA and CDR2 SQIVND (reference sequence).

On this clone: Other DNA variants within this sample encode the same CDR3. This chain joins TRBV11-3 and TRBJ2-3, with a possible D match to TRBD1 (6 bases). Trimming removed 1 base at V and 6 bases at J, with 8 bases between. Per germline, CDR1 SGHNT and CDR2 YENEEA. This CDR3 is built from 13 residues. The CDR3 DNA reads TGTGCCAGCAGCTTAGTGGGGGCGGATACGCAGTATTTT. Its translation: CASSLVGADTQYF.

The J gene is TRBJ1-6, the V gene TRBV6-6; D unresolved. This CDR3 is built from 11 residues. Germline V CDR1 and CDR2: MNHNY, SVGAGI (reference sequence). Trimming removed 3 bases at V and 13 bases at J, with 7 bases between. This CDR3 reads CASSYYWPLHF. CDR3 nucleotides: TGTGCCAGCAGTTATTATTGGCCCCTCCACTTT.

The chain has TRBV30 and TRBJ1-3; the D is unclear. The ends were cut back, 4 bases at V and 0 bases at J, with 7 bases in the middle. The CDR3 covers 13 residues. Germline V gene sequence: CDR1 GTSNPN, CDR2 SVGIG (reference sequence). As DNA, the CDR3 is TGTGCCTGGACCCACATCTCTGGAAACACCATATATTTT. It encodes CAWTHISGNTIYF.

The chain links TRBV4-3 to TRBJ1-4; D remains ambiguous. The germline V gene has CDR1 LGHNA and CDR2 YSLEER. The V end was cut by 0 bases, the J end by 7 bases, with 9 bases between. This CDR3 is built from 14 residues. The CDR3 nucleotides read TGCGCCAGCAGCCAAGATTACCATTCTGAAAAACTGTTTTTT. Its protein product is CASSQDYHSEKLFF.

CDR3 sequence: CASSAQGGDSPLHF. DNA of the CDR3: TGTGCCAGCAGCGCTCAAGGGGGGGATTCACCCCTCCACTTT. The V gene is TRBV7-8, the J gene TRBJ1-6; tentative D call: TRBD1 (6 bases). V lost 5 bases and J lost 8, with 13 bases in between. The CDR3 is 14 residues long. Germline V gene data show CDR1 as SGHVS and CDR2 as FQNEAQ.

The chain recombines TRBV6-6 with TRBJ1-5, with D possibly being TRBD1 (6 bases). V lost 5 bases to trimming and J lost 4 bases, with 6 bases between them. CDR3 length: 12 amino acids. Germline lookup yields CDR1 MNHNY and CDR2 SVGAGI (reference sequence). The CDR3 here is CASSTGNQPQHF. DNA for the CDR3: TGTGCCAGCAGTACAGGGAATCAGCCCCAGCATTTT.

The chain has TRBV28 and TRBJ2-1; 7 bases are shared with TRBD1. This CDR3 has 19 amino acids. CDR1 and CDR2 from the germline V gene are MDHEN and SYDVKM. V was pared by 8 bases and J by 7 bases, with 26 bases of the junction left unmatched. This CDR3 is CASGPGQVGRLRQGNEQFF. In DNA, the CDR3 is TGTGCCAGCGGCCCTGGACAGGTCGGTAGACTTCGTCAGGGGAATGAGCAGTTCTTC.

The V call is TRBV5-1, the J call TRBJ2-6; a weak D match, TRBD1 (5 bases). The CDR3 loop spans 16 amino acids. CDR1 is SGHRS, CDR2 YFSETQ, per germline. V dropped 4 bases and J dropped 1 base, with 12 bases sitting between them. CDR3 loop: CASSHWGGSGANVLTF. In nucleotides, the CDR3 is TGCGCCAGCAGCCACTGGGGCGGATCTGGGGCCAACGTCCTGACTTTC.

V and J are TRBV9 and TRBJ1-1, with D maybe TRBD1 (6 bases). Germline loops: CDR1 SGDLS, CDR2 YYNGEE. CDR3 length: 15 amino acids. With 0 bases removed from V and 5 bases from J, the gap between germline ends came to 14 bases. CDR3 sequence reads: CASSVAPQGRTEAFF. The CDR3 nucleotides read TGTGCCAGCAGCGTAGCCCCACAGGGTCGGACTGAAGCTTTCTTT.

This chain joins TRBV6-6 and TRBJ2-1; 10 nucleotides agree with TRBD2. J lost 6 bases, V lost 8 bases, and 10 bases had no gene match. The CDR3 consists of 15 residues. Germline assignment: CDR1 MNHNY and CDR2 SVGAGI (reference sequence). CDR3 coding DNA: TGTGCCAGCGGCGAACTAGCGGGATCCCTCAATGAGCAGTTCTTC. It specifies CASGELAGSLNEQFF.

A few counts support this clone. The rearrangement uses TRBV28 and TRBJ1-3; no firm D call. The germline V gene encodes CDR1 MDHEN and CDR2 SYDVKM. The CDR3 length is 13 residues. Deletions cut 2 bases from V and 5 bases from J, with 7 bases between. The CDR3 loop reads CASSLVERNTIYF. CDR3 nucleotides: TGTGCCAGCAGTTTAGTCGAAAGAAACACCATATATTTT.

The chain recombines TRBV30 with TRBJ2-3; D is unclear. V lost 0 bases, J lost 4 bases, and 14 bases lay in between. CDR1 GTSNPN and CDR2 SVGIG come from the germline V gene (reference sequence). This CDR3 region has 15 residues. The CDR3 loop reads CAWSVDRSKADTQYF. In nucleotides, the CDR3 is TGTGCCTGGAGTGTTGACCGATCTAAGGCAGATACGCAGTATTTT.

The chain links TRBV28 to TRBJ2-5; no firm D call. V lost 8 bases and J 0 bases, leaving 10 bases between the germline ends. Germline V gene lookup returns CDR1 MDHEN and CDR2 SYDVKM. The CDR3 sequence is 13 residues long. The chain's CDR3 is CASRLEYQETQYF. The CDR3 DNA reads as TGTGCCAGCCGCCTGGAGTACCAAGAGACCCAGTACTTC. Combining the CDR3 with reference TRBV28 and TRBJ2-5 gives the whole variable domain DVKVTQSSRYLVKRTGEKVFLECVQDMDHENMFWYRQDPGLGLRLIYFSYDVKMKEKGDIPEGYSVSREKKERFSLILESASTNQTSMYLCASRLEYQETQYFGPGTRLLVL.